The entry that follows covers one TCR beta chain sequence. The sample belongs to a study of blood T cell repertoires in COVID-19. The repertoire was sequenced with immunoSEQ multiplex PCR; TCRdb's copy has only in-frame clones and lacks some. In the table there are almost 400,000 clones, about 90% of which are singletons. The CDR3 is 15 amino acids. The V gene's germline CDR1 is MGHRA and CDR2 YSYEKL. The V end was cut by 1 base, the J end by 5 bases, with 12 bases between. Sequencing was done on a sample of peripheral blood. The clonotype originates from a woman in her sixties with COVID-19, enrolled during active disease. The J gene is TRBJ1-5, the V gene TRBV4-1; weak D call: TRBD1 (6 bases). The CDR3 loop is CASSQGLHRDQPQHF. The CDR3 nucleotides are TGCGCCAGCAGCCAAGGACTTCACAGGGATCAGCCCCAGCATTTT.